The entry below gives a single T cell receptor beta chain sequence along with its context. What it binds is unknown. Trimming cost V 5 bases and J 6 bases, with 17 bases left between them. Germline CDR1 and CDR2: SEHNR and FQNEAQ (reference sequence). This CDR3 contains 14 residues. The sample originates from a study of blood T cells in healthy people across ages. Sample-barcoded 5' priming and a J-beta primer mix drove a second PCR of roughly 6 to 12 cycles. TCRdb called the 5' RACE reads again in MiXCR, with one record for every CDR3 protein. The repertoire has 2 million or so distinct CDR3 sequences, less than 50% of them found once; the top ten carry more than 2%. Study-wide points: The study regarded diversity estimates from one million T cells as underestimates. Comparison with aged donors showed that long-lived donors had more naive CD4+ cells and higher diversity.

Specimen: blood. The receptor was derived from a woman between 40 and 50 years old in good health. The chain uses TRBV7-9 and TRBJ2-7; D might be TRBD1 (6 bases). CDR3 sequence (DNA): TGTGCCAGCAGCACGCCGGAGGTACAGGGCGAGCAGTACTTC. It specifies CASSTPEVQGEQYF.